These 12 T cell receptor beta chains were all obtained from the same sample, sequenced in a study of blood T cell repertoires in COVID-19. Clones were sequenced by immunoSEQ multiplex PCR, and TCRdb holds only the in-frame ones, with some missing. The sample holds fewer than 130,000 clones, around 74% seen once. The specimen was peripheral blood. All receptors derive from a woman aged 55-70 years with acute or convalescent COVID-19.

The chain recombines TRBV7-9 with TRBJ2-7; 11 bases map to TRBD1. V was pared by 4 bases and J by 3 bases, with 2 bases of the junction left unmatched. The CDR3 loop spans 14 amino acids. CDR1 is SEHNR and CDR2 is FQNEAQ in the germline V gene (reference sequence). CDR3 amino acids: CASSWGTGGYEQYF. In DNA form, the CDR3 reads TGTGCCAGCAGCTGGGGGACAGGGGGCTACGAGCAGTACTTC.

This clone appeared a few times. The rearrangement joins TRBV11-2 to TRBJ2-7; the D gene is possibly TRBD2 (5 bases). The V end lost 1 base, the J end lost 0 bases, and 7 bases lay between the germline ends. CDR3 length equals 14 residues. The germline V gene encodes CDR1 SGHAT and CDR2 FQNNGV. The chain's CDR3 is CASSLVRGSYEQYF. The CDR3 coding sequence is TGTGCCAGCAGCTTAGTACGGGGCTCCTACGAGCAGTACTTC.

This clone occurred many times. This chain uses TRBV6-5 with TRBJ2-7; D unresolved. V was clipped by 6 bases and J by 0 bases, with 12 bases between them. The CDR3 is made up of 14 amino acids. The germline V gene has CDR1 MNHEY and CDR2 SVGAGI. This CDR3 is CASRIFSSSYEQYF. Written as DNA, the CDR3 is TGTGCCAGCAGGATATTCTCTAGCTCCTACGAGCAGTACTTC.

The table lists this clone with a few counts. The rearrangement uses TRBV4-1 and TRBJ1-3; possibly TRBD1 for D (5 bases). V was pared by 2 bases and J by 6 bases, with 17 bases between. The germline V gene encodes CDR1 MGHRA and CDR2 YSYEKL. This CDR3 has 16 amino acids. The CDR3 sequence: CASSQRTREVENTIYF. CDR3 sequence (DNA): TGCGCCAGCAGCCAACGGACCAGGGAGGTTGAAAACACCATATATTTT.

The chain has TRBV28 and TRBJ1-1; D might be TRBD1 (5 bases). This CDR3 has 15 amino acids. Trimming cost V 3 bases and J 5 bases, with 16 bases left between them. Germline CDR1 and CDR2: MDHEN and SYDVKM. CDR3 sequence: CASSLQAGMGTEAFF. DNA of the CDR3: TGTGCCAGCAGTTTGCAGGCAGGGATGGGGACTGAAGCTTTCTTT.

This chain joins TRBV7-6 and TRBJ1-3; the D gene is possibly TRBD1 (5 bases). This CDR3 region has 16 residues. V gave up 5 bases and J gave up 1 base, with 15 bases separating them. In germline, CDR1 is SGHVS, CDR2 FNYEAQ. The CDR3 loop reads CASSPDSGGSGNTIYF. CDR3 DNA: TGTGCCAGCAGCCCCGACAGCGGGGGTTCTGGAAACACCATATATTTT.

This clone was counted between two and nine times. The rearrangement joins TRBV3-1 (or the pseudogene TRBV3-2) to TRBJ2-3, with D tentatively TRBD2 (5 bases). V lost 4 bases and J 0 bases, leaving 8 bases between the germline ends. Germline-derived CDR1 and CDR2 are LGHDT and YNNKEL (reference sequence). CDR3 length: 14 residues. CDR3 residues: CASSRAGSTDTQYF. The CDR3 DNA reads as TGTGCCAGCAGCCGGGCGGGCAGCACAGATACGCAGTATTTT.

V usage is TRBV6-5 and J usage is TRBJ1-2; 7 bases are a match to TRBD1. CDR3 length equals 13 residues. CDR1 and CDR2 from the germline V gene are MNHEY and SVGAGI. With 6 bases clipped from V and 4 bases from J, the junction kept 5 bases outside the gene matches. CDR3 nucleotide sequence: TGTGCCAGCAGCCGAGGGACAGTCTATGGCTACACCTTC. Translated, it gives CASSRGTVYGYTF.

The rearrangement uses TRBV6-6 and TRBJ2-3; the D is unclear. Per germline, CDR1 MNHNY and CDR2 SVGAGI (reference sequence). This CDR3 is 10 amino acids long. V dropped 10 bases and J dropped 5 bases, with 7 bases sitting between them. As DNA, the CDR3 is TGTGCCACAGGTGAAGATACGCAGTATTTT. Its protein product is CATGEDTQYF.

This clone was seen just once. V gene TRBV5-1 combines with J gene TRBJ1-2, with TRBD1 as a possible D gene (5 bases). The V and J ends lost 2 bases and 8 bases respectively, with 13 bases between them. The germline gives CDR1 SGHRS, CDR2 YFSETQ. The CDR3 is 13 residues long. CDR3 DNA sequence: TGCGCCAGCAGCTTAGGGCAGGGTGGCGGCTACACCTTC. Translated: CASSLGQGGGYTF.

The rearrangement uses TRBV28 and TRBJ1-2; D uncertain. The germline V gene has CDR1 MDHEN and CDR2 SYDVKM. This CDR3 comprises 10 residues. Trimming took 9 bases from V and 8 from J, leaving 10 bases between them. DNA of the CDR3: TGTGCCAGTGGTTTCAGAGGCTACACCTTC. Translated: CASGFRGYTF.

A few counts support this clone. The chain joins TRBV5-1 to TRBJ1-6; TRBD1 is a possible D gene (5 bases). V gave up 2 bases and J gave up 9 bases, with 12 bases separating them. The CDR3 is made up of 14 amino acids. Germline-derived CDR1 and CDR2 are SGHRS and YFSETQ. The CDR3 loop is CASSLQTGGSPLHF. For the CDR3, the DNA is TGCGCCAGCAGCTTACAGACGGGGGGTTCACCCCTCCACTTT.